The 10 T cell receptor beta chains presented below share a single source sample, sequenced in a study of blood T cell repertoires in COVID-19. Generated by immunoSEQ multiplex PCR, the TCRdb table keeps only in-frame clones and is missing some. The data show about 170,000 clones, less than 85% seen once. The sample consisted of PBMCs or T cells enriched from blood (not recorded which). The receptors originated from a woman aged 50 to 60 who had recovered from COVID-19.

The rearrangement uses TRBV19 and TRBJ1-1; TRBD1 matches at 8 bases. Germline CDR1 is LNHDA and CDR2 is SQIVND (reference sequence). CDR3 length: 14 residues. Trimming removed 5 bases from V and 4 bases from J; junction bases left unmatched: 6. CDR3 in amino acids: CASSLETGVTEAFF. CDR3 sequence (DNA): TGTGCCAGTAGTCTCGAGACAGGGGTCACTGAAGCTTTCTTT.

The V and J genes are TRBV27 and TRBJ1-4, with a tentative D call TRBD1 (5 bases). Germline V gives CDR1 MNHEY, CDR2 SMNVEV (reference sequence). Trimming shortened V by 6 bases and J by 5 bases, and 13 bases separated the two germline ends. The CDR3 is 14 residues long. The CDR3 region is CASSYDRLNEKLFF. CDR3 sequence (DNA): TGTGCCAGCAGCTACGACAGATTAAATGAAAAACTGTTTTTT.

The chain joins TRBV25-1 to TRBJ2-3, with TRBD2 matching 7 bases. The V segment lost 1 base and the J segment 2 bases; nucleotides outside the gene matches: 9. The CDR3 consists of 17 residues. Germline V gene sequence: CDR1 MGHDK, CDR2 SYGVNS. This CDR3 reads CASSESRTRSDTDTQYF. In DNA form, the CDR3 reads TGTGCCAGCAGTGAATCCCGGACTAGATCAGACACAGATACGCAGTATTTT.

The rearrangement links TRBV6-2 or TRBV6-3 to TRBJ1-5, with TRBD1 matching over 9 bases. V trimming: 0 bases; J trimming: 0 bases; junction bases outside the gene matches: 12. Per germline, CDR1 MNHEY and CDR2 SVGEGT. The CDR3 runs 20 residues. Here the CDR3 DNA reads TGTGCCAGCAGTTACTCGCTATTGGGGACAGGGTCATTTAGCAATCAGCCCCAGCATTTT. It encodes CASSYSLLGTGSFSNQPQHF.

V gene TRBV11-3 combines with J gene TRBJ1-1, with TRBD1 matching 8 bases. Germline CDR1 SGHNT, CDR2 YENEEA. Trimming removed 5 bases from V and 8 bases from J; junction bases left unmatched: 10. This CDR3 contains 14 residues. For the CDR3, the DNA is TGTGCCAGCAGCCCTCGGACAGGGCAGGGGGAAGCTTTCTTT. This sequence encodes CASSPRTGQGEAFF.

V gene TRBV27 combines with J gene TRBJ2-3; D remains ambiguous. In germline, CDR1 is MNHEY, CDR2 SMNVEV (reference sequence). The CDR3 contains 14 residues. V lost 6 bases to trimming and J lost 0 bases, with 10 bases between them. The CDR3, as DNA: TGTGCCAGCAGGCAAGACTGGAGCACAGATACGCAGTATTTT. It yields the protein CASRQDWSTDTQYF.

This sequence joins TRBV28 and TRBJ1-5; TRBD1 is a possible D gene (6 bases). The CDR3 spans 15 residues. Trimming cost V 8 bases and J 5 bases, with 19 bases left between them. Germline assignment: CDR1 MDHEN and CDR2 SYDVKM. CDR3: CASLTTGMVDQPQHF. CDR3 sequence (DNA): TGTGCCAGCCTAACAACAGGGATGGTCGATCAGCCCCAGCATTTT.

The V gene is TRBV6-6, the J gene TRBJ1-2; 7 bases are shared with TRBD1. Germline V gene lookup returns CDR1 MNHNY and CDR2 SVGAGI (reference sequence). The trim removed 5 bases at V and 13 bases at J, leaving 10 bases unmatched. The CDR3 length is 12 residues. The CDR3 loop reads CASSGQVESVTF. DNA for the CDR3: TGTGCCAGCAGTGGACAGGTCGAGTCCGTCACCTTC.

V and J are TRBV6-5 and TRBJ2-7; TRBD1 is a possible D gene (6 bases). The CDR3 spans 14 residues. The V end lost 4 bases, the J end lost 3 bases, and 13 bases lay between the germline ends. In germline, CDR1 is MNHEY, CDR2 SVGAGI. The CDR3 sequence is CASSSGDTLYEQYV. CDR3 in DNA: TGTGCCAGCAGTTCCGGGGACACCCTCTACGAGCAGTACGTC.

This clone is a singleton in its sample. The chain employs TRBV7-9 and TRBJ2-1; 7 nucleotides agree with TRBD1. The trim removed 5 bases at V and 0 bases at J, leaving 7 bases unmatched. Germline loops: CDR1 SEHNR, CDR2 FQNEAQ (reference sequence). The CDR3 is made up of 16 amino acids. CDR3 residues: CASSHGTVSSYNEQFF. The DNA of the CDR3 is TGTGCCAGCAGCCACGGGACAGTTAGCTCCTACAATGAGCAGTTCTTC.